A selection of T cell receptor beta chains follows, all from one sample in a study of vaccination and CD4 T cells after COVID-19. No antigen has been identified for these receptors. TCRdb passed the PCR reads through MiXCR, listing each CDR3 protein once. The sample includes some 16,000 distinct CDR3 sequences, 44% of them seen just once. Source: CD4+ T cells from blood, cultured in vitro, taken after SARS-CoV-2 vaccination. These receptors were collected from a human donor who had recovered from COVID-19. The CDR3 runs from the conserved cysteine through the conserved F or W. A D gene is named only where the DNA matches it firmly. The size entry is marked missing in some rows and otherwise reads once, few, many or a size class.

J,V,D,size,CDR3,DNA
TRBJ1-2,TRBV28,TRBD1,-,CASSHRQGRWSYTF,TGTGCCAGCAGCCACCGACAGGGGAGGTGGAGCTACACCTTC
TRBJ1-6,TRBV30,-,-,CAWRREGSPLHF,TGTGCCTGGAGGCGGGAAGGGTCACCCCTCCACTTT
TRBJ2-2,TRBV7-9,-,few,CGLYRPRELFF,TGTGGTCTTTATCGCCCCCGGGAGCTGTTTTTT
TRBJ1-3,TRBV6-1,-,-,CASSQQGGNTIYF,TGTGCCAGCAGTCAACAGGGCGGAAACACCATATATTTT
TRBJ2-7,TRBV11-2,-,once,CASSTRGGGGVIDEQYF,TGTGCCAGCAGCACTAGGGGTGGAGGAGGGGTTATCGACGAGCAGTACTTC
TRBJ2-3,TRBV6-4,-,-,CASSEDSTDTQYF,TGTGCCAGCAGTGAGGACAGCACAGATACGCAGTATTTT
TRBJ2-5,TRBV20-1,-,few,CSALHTETQYF,TGCAGTGCTCTCCATACGGAGACCCAGTACTTC
TRBJ2-1,TRBV28,-,once,CASSPRRDARYNEQFF,TGTGCCAGCTCCCCCCGCCGGGACGCCCGATACAATGAGCAGTTCTTC
TRBJ1-1,TRBV5-1,-,medium-sized,CASSLGPVKDTEAFF,TGCGCCAGCAGCTTGGGACCGGTCAAGGACACTGAAGCTTTCTTT
TRBJ1-6,TRBV30,-,-,CAWSVRGTLNSPLHF,TGTGCCTGGAGTGTACGGGGGACATTAAATTCACCCCTCCACTTT
TRBJ2-5,TRBV7-6,TRBD2,medium-sized,CASSFRAGGAETQYF,TGTGCCAGCAGCTTCCGAGCGGGAGGGGCAGAGACCCAGTACTTC
TRBJ1-3,TRBV19,-,few,CATQGNFGGNTIYF,TGTGCCACCCAGGGGAACTTCGGAGGAAACACCATATATTTT
TRBJ2-3,TRBV7-3,-,few,CASSFPMGGPDTQYF,TGTGCCAGCAGCTTCCCGATGGGGGGCCCAGATACGCAGTATTTT
TRBJ2-5,TRBV6-1,-,-,CASSEKETQYF,TGTGCCAGCAGTGAAAAAGAGACCCAGTACTTC
TRBJ1-1,TRBV20-1,-,-,CSASFMNTEAFF,TGCAGTGCTAGTTTTATGAACACTGAAGCTTTCTTT
TRBJ2-7,TRBV10-3,-,-,CAISEAGLTYEQYF,TGTGCCATCAGTGAAGCGGGTTTGACCTACGAGCAGTACTTC
TRBJ2-7,TRBV2,-,-,CASSAWRSYEQYF,TGTGCCAGCAGTGCGTGGCGCTCCTACGAGCAGTACTTC
TRBJ2-3,TRBV27,TRBD2,-,CASSRLLAGGTTDTQYF,TGTGCCAGCAGTCGCCTCCTAGCGGGAGGTACCACAGATACGCAGTATTTT
TRBJ2-1,TRBV5-1,TRBD2,-,CASSPGTSRSSYNEQFF,TGCGCCAGCAGCCCTGGGACTAGCAGAAGCTCCTACAATGAGCAGTTCTTC
TRBJ1-2,TRBV7-8,-,few,CASSFGDVGGYTF,TGTGCCAGCAGCTTCGGCGACGTTGGAGGCTACACCTTC
TRBJ2-1,TRBV6-1,TRBD2,-,CASSPRGSGAHNEQFF,TGTGCCAGCAGTCCCCGGGGTAGCGGGGCCCACAATGAGCAGTTCTTC
TRBJ2-3,TRBV7-9,TRBD2,few,CASSSGLAGGTDTQYF,TGTGCCAGCAGTTCCGGACTAGCGGGAGGAACAGATACGCAGTATTTT
TRBJ1-1,TRBV4-1,-,-,CASSPLAGRRTEAFF,TGCGCCAGCAGTCCTTTGGCGGGACGCCGCACTGAAGCTTTCTTT
TRBJ2-5,TRBV14,TRBD2,few,CASSQGLAAQETQYF,TGTGCCAGCAGCCAAGGACTAGCGGCCCAAGAGACCCAGTACTTC
TRBJ1-6,TRBV7-9,-,-,CASSLVKDSPLHF,TGTGCCAGCAGCTTAGTTAAGGATTCACCCCTCCACTTT
TRBJ2-2,TRBV5-4,-,-,CASSLGQGLHTGELFF,TGTGCCAGCAGCTTGGGGCAGGGGTTGCACACCGGGGAGCTGTTTTTT
TRBJ2-3,TRBV15,TRBD2,few,CATSGGTSGSTDTQYF,TGTGCCACCAGCGGCGGGACTAGCGGGTCAACAGATACGCAGTATTTT
TRBJ1-5,TRBV20-1,-,-,CSARKAQGSNQPQHF,TGCAGTGCTAGGAAAGCACAAGGCAGCAATCAGCCCCAGCATTTT
TRBJ1-5,TRBV20-1,-,-,CSAHGGGVVRPQHF,TGCAGTGCCCACGGCGGGGGCGTCGTGAGGCCCCAGCATTTT
TRBJ2-1,TRBV19,TRBD2,-,CASRWTSGSTYNEQFF,TGTGCCAGTAGGTGGACTAGCGGGAGTACCTACAATGAGCAGTTCTTC
TRBJ2-1,TRBV20-1,TRBD2,-,CSASKGLVYGSEQFF,TGCAGTGCTTCCAAGGGACTAGTTTATGGTAGTGAGCAGTTCTTC
TRBJ2-1,TRBV30,-,-,CAWAPTVWDEQFF,TGTGCCTGGGCCCCGACGGTATGGGATGAGCAGTTCTTC
TRBJ2-1,TRBV7-6,TRBD2,-,CASSFGLAGTKISYNEQFF,TGTGCCAGCAGCTTCGGGCTAGCGGGTACCAAAATCTCCTACAATGAGCAGTTCTTC
TRBJ1-2,TRBV24-1,-,-,CATTEGYTF,TGTGCCACCACAGAGGGCTACACCTTC
TRBJ2-2,TRBV7-3,TRBD2,-,CASSLRLAGDTGELFF,TGTGCCAGCAGCTTGAGACTAGCGGGAGATACCGGGGAGCTGTTTTTT
TRBJ2-3,TRBV20-1,-,few,CSARPTPSAQYF,TGCAGTGCTAGACCGACCCCCAGCGCGCAGTATTTT
TRBJ1-1,TRBV28,-,once,CASRRGRSEAFF,TGTGCCAGCAGAAGGGGCAGGTCTGAAGCTTTCTTT
TRBJ2-5,TRBV20-1,-,few,CSYPLSLAAQGETQYF,TGCAGTTACCCCCTCTCATTAGCGGCCCAGGGGGAGACCCAGTACTTC
TRBJ2-5,TRBV20-1,-,-,CSASGLQETQYF,TGCAGTGCTAGCGGGCTTCAAGAGACCCAGTACTTC
TRBJ1-6,TRBV7-2,-,few,CASSPYPGLGSPLHF,TGTGCCAGCAGCCCTTATCCAGGGTTGGGTTCACCCCTCCACTTT
TRBJ2-3,TRBV20-1,TRBD2,-,CSAGAGLAGERDTQYF,TGCAGTGCCGGAGCCGGGCTAGCGGGAGAGAGAGATACGCAGTATTTT
TRBJ2-7,TRBV15,TRBD1,few,CATSRDGTGDHEQYF,TGTGCCACCAGCAGAGATGGGACAGGGGACCACGAGCAGTACTTC